This T cell receptor (beta chain) was captured by sequencing in a study of OX40 agonist ivuxolimab in advanced cancers. Describing the broader study: The costimulatory receptor OX40 (CD134) was targeted by ivuxolimab, a fully human IgG2 agonistic monoclonal antibody. Intravenous ivuxolimab was administered to patients every 2 weeks at six dose levels: 0.01, 0.1, 0.3, 1.5, 3 and 10 mg/kg. Among the 50 to 55 dose-escalation patients, around 20 had hepatocellular carcinoma, around 15 melanoma, 9 renal cell carcinoma and 9 head and neck cancer. In the dose-escalation cohort, 82.7% of patients were male, and the mean age was around 65 years with a range of about 20 to 79. Patients were allowed to have had prior anti-PD-1, anti-PD-L1 or anti-CTLA-4 therapy, and approximately 40% of the dose-escalation patients had been treated with checkpoint inhibitors. Partial responses occurred in three dose-escalation patients: two with cutaneous melanoma and one with hepatocellular carcinoma. Peripheral TCRbeta sequencing was intended to test whether TCR sequence diversity was altered and clonal T-cell expansion was caused by ivuxolimab. The monotherapy dose-escalation portion (N = 52 patients) of the phase I ivuxolimab trial is reported in the paper.

For this chain, trimming is 4 bases at the V end and 7 bases at the J end, and the number of junction bases without a gene match is 6. Reading from cysteine to phenylalanine, the CDR3 counts 14 amino acids. Only the CDR3 part of the read is kept: 42 bases, read in frame from the first base. CDR1 MNHEY and CDR2 SVGAGI are derived from the germline V gene. Study-wide findings and limitations: Low levels of normalized T-cell clonal expansion were also shown by some nonresponding patients. At doses of 0.1 to 3.0 mg/kg, clonal expansion of both CD4+ and CD8+ blood T cells was observed from baseline to week 6. The antigen specificity of the peripheral T cells that underwent clonal expansion was not determined. In the 0.1-3.0 mg/kg groups, partial responders had among the lowest normalized peripheral clonal expansion, particularly in CD8+ T cells. After ivuxolimab, more expanded clones were found on average in CD8+ T cells than in CD4+ T cells.

Comments on this clone: Its antigen remains undetermined. Base qualities are not provided; no much larger clone lies one nucleotide away.

Genomic DNA was extracted from sorted cells for sequencing of the TCRbeta CDR3 region. The immunoSEQ Assay was used for sequencing of TCRbeta CDR3 regions. TCRdb took this table from immuneACCESS and kept in-frame rearrangements with V and J called. Such tables lack part of the clones; where checked against another copy, unresolved V genes explain under half of the gap, and the rest is unexplained. In all, the sample holds over 45,000 clones, and over 90% of those were seen once. The ten largest make up around a sixth of the sample. The trial excluded patients who had a history of autoimmune disease or were on systemic immunosuppression. Peripheral blood for TCR sequencing was collected from all dose cohorts at baseline, on cycle 4 day 1, and on cycle 7 day 1. The samples were drawn from a first-in-human, open-label, multicenter phase I dose-escalation trial of ivuxolimab. Adults with locally advanced or metastatic melanoma, renal cell, hepatocellular, or head and neck squamous cell carcinoma were enrolled in the trial. Before TCR sequencing, CD4+ and CD8+ T cells were separately sorted from peripheral blood.

The sequencing here drew on CD4+ or CD8+ T cells sorted from blood, taken in a trial of the OX40 agonist ivuxolimab. The TCR sequence derives from an adult with an advanced solid tumor such as melanoma, head and neck, liver or kidney cancer. The rearranged segments are TRBV6-5 and TRBJ2-7, and 11 junction bases match TRBD2. This receptor has the CDR3 CASSFSGRAREQYF. The sequenced DNA: TGTGCCAGCAGTTTTAGCGGGAGGGCCCGGGAGCAGTACTTC.